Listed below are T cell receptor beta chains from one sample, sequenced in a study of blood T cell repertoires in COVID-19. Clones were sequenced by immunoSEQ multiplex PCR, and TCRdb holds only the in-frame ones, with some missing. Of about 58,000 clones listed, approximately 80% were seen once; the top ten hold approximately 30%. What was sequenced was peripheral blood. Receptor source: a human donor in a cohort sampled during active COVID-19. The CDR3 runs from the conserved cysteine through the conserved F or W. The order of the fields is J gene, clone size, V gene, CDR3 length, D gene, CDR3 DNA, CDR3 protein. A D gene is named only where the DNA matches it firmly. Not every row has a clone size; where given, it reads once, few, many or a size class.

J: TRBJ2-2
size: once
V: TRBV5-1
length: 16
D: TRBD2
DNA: TGCGCCAGCAGCTTGCGAGCGGGGGGGCGCGACGGGGAGCTGTTTTTT
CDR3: CASSLRAGGRDGELFF

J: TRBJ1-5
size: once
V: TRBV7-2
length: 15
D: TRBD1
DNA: TGTGCCAGCAGCCAGGGACAGGATAGCAATCAGCCCCAGCATTTT
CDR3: CASSQGQDSNQPQHF

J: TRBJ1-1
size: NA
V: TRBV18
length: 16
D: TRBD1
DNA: TGTGCCAGCTCACCTGTCGACAGGGAGGTTGGGACTGAAGCTTTCTTT
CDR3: CASSPVDREVGTEAFF

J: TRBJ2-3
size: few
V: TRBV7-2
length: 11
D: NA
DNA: TGTGCCAGCAGCTTCGCGGATACGCAGTATTTT
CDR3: CASSFADTQYF

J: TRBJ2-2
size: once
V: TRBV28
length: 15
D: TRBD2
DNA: TGTGCCAGCAGTTTTGAACTAGCGGGGGTCGAGGAGCTGTTTTTT
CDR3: CASSFELAGVEELFF

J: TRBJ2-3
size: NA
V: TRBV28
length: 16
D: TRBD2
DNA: TGTGCCAGCACCGCAGCGGGAGGGTTCCTCGGAGATACGCAGTATTTT
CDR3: CASTAAGGFLGDTQYF

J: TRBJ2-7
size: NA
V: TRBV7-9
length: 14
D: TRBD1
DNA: TGTGCCAGCAGCTCAAAGGGACAGTCCTACGAGCAGTACTTC
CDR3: CASSSKGQSYEQYF

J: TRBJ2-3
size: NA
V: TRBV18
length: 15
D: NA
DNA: TGTGCCAGCTCACCCCGCGGGGCCCTCACAGATACGCAGTATTTT
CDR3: CASSPRGALTDTQYF

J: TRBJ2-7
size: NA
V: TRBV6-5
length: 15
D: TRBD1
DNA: TGTGCCAGCAGTTACGAGGGCAGGGGGCACTACGAGCAGTACTTC
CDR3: CASSYEGRGHYEQYF

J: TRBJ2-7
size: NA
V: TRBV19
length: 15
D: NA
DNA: TGTGCCAGTAGTCGAGGTTCAGCGACCACCTACGAGCAGTACTTC
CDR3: CASSRGSATTYEQYF

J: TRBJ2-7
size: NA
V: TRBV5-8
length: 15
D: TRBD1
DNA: TGTGCCAGCACCCGGCAGACAGGGGCGGGGTACGAGCAGTACTTC
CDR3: CASTRQTGAGYEQYF

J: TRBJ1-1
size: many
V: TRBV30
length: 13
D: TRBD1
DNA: TGTGCCTGGAGTGGGACAGGGGGCACTGAAGCTTTCTTT
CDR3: CAWSGTGGTEAFF

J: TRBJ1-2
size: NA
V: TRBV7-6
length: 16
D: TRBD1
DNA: TGTGCCAGCAGCCCCTCCCAGGGGGTGGGGGCTGGAGGCTACACCTTC
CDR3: CASSPSQGVGAGGYTF

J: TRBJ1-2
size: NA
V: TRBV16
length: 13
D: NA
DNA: TGTGCCAGCAGCCAAGAGAGTAACTATGGCTACACCTTC
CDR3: CASSQESNYGYTF

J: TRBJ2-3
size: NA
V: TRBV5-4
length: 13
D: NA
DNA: TGTGCCAGCAGTTCTAGAGGTCGAGATACGCAGTATTTT
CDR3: CASSSRGRDTQYF

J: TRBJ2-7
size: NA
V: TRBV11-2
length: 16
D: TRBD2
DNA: TGTGCCAGCAGCTTAGTAGCGAGCGGGAGTTTCCACGAGCAGTACTTC
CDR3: CASSLVASGSFHEQYF

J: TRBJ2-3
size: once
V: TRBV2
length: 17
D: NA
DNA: TGTGCCAGCAGTGAAAGGGGGATAGGCGCGCCCACAGATACGCAGTATTTT
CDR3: CASSERGIGAPTDTQYF

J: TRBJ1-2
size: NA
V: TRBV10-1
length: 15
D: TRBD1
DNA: TGCGCCAGCAGTGAGTCCAAGACAGGGGTAGGAGGCTACACCTTC
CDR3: CASSESKTGVGGYTF

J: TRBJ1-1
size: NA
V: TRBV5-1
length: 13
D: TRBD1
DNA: TGCGCCAGCAGGGTAACAGGGGGCTTAGAAGCTTTCTTT
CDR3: CASRVTGGLEAFF

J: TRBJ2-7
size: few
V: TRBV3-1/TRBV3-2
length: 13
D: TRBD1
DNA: TGTGCCAGCAGCCAACTTTCAGGGGGCGAGCAGTACTTC
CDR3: CASSQLSGGEQYF

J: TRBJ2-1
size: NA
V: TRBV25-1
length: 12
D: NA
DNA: TGTGCCATCAAGGACAGATACAATGAGCAGTTCTTC
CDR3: CAIKDRYNEQFF

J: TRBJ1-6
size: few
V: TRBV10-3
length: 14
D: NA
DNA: TGTGCCATCAGGGCCGTTGGCACTAATTCACCCCTCCACTTT
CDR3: CAIRAVGTNSPLHF

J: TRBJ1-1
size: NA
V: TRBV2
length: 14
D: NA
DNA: TGTGCCAGCAGTGAGTTGGGGCTAGGCACTGAAGCTTTCTTT
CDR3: CASSELGLGTEAFF

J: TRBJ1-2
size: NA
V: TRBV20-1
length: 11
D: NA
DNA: TGCAGTGCTGCCCAGGGGCGGGGCTACACCTTC
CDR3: CSAAQGRGYTF

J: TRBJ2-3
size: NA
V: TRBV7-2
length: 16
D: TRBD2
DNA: TGTGCCAGCAGCCCCTGGACTAGCGGGAGGATCGGTACGCAGTATTTT
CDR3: CASSPWTSGRIGTQYF

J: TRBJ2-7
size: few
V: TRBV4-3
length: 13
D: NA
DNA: TGCGCCAGCAGCCCACGACAGTCCTACGAGCAGTACTTC
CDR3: CASSPRQSYEQYF

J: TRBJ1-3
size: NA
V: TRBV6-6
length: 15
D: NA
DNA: TGTGCCAGCACCTCTATGGGGGGCTCTGGAAACACCATATATTTT
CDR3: CASTSMGGSGNTIYF

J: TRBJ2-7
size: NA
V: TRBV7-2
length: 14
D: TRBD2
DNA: TGTGCCAGCAGCTTGCCGGGAGGACCCTACGAGCAGTACTTC
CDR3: CASSLPGGPYEQYF

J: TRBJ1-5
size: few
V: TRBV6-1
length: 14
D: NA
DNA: TGTGCCAGCAGTGAAGGAGGGATCAATCAGCCCCAGCATTTT
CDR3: CASSEGGINQPQHF

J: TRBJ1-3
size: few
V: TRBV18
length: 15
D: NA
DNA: TGTGCCAGCTCACCGAGTTCGACATCTGGAAACACCATATATTTT
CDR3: CASSPSSTSGNTIYF

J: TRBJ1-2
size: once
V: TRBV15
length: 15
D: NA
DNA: TGTGCCACCAGCAGAGACCAGGGGCGGATTTATGGCTACACCTTC
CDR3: CATSRDQGRIYGYTF

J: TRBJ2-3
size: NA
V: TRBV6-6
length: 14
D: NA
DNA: TGTGCCAGCACTCCAACCCAGGGGACAGATACGCAGTATTTT
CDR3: CASTPTQGTDTQYF

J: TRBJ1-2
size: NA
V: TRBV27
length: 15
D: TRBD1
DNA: TGTGCCAGCAGTTTAGGGACAGGGGGCTACTATGGCTACACCTTC
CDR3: CASSLGTGGYYGYTF

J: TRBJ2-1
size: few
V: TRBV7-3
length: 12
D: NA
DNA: TGTGCCAGCAGCTTATACAGGGATGAGCAGTTCTTC
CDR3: CASSLYRDEQFF

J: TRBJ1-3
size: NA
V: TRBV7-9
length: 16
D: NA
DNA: TGTGCCACCCGCCCCCCCACCGGTTCGAATGGAAACACCATATATTTT
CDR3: CATRPPTGSNGNTIYF

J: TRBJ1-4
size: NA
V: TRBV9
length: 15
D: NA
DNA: TGTGCCAGCAGCGTCCGGGGGGCGACTAATGAAAAACTGTTTTTT
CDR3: CASSVRGATNEKLFF

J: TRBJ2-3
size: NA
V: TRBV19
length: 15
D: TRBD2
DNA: TGTGCCAGTAGTAGCAGCGGGGGCGACACTGATACGCAGTATTTT
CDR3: CASSSSGGDTDTQYF

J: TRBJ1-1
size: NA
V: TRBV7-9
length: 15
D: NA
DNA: TGTGCCAGCAGTGACTCAGGGGCCTCGGTGACTGAAGCTTTCTTT
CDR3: CASSDSGASVTEAFF

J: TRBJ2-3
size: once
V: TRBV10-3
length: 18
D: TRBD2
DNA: TGTGCCATCAGTGAGTCGATAATCAGCGGGGGAACAACAGATACGCAGTATTTT
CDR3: CAISESIISGGTTDTQYF

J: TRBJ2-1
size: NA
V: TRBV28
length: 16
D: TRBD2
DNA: TGTGCCAGCAGTTTATACGGGGGGAGCTCCTACAATGAGCAGTTCTTC
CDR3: CASSLYGGSSYNEQFF

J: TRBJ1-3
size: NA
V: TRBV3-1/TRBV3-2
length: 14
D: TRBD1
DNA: TGTGCCAGCAGCCGAACAGGGGCTCGGGGCACCATATATTTT
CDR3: CASSRTGARGTIYF

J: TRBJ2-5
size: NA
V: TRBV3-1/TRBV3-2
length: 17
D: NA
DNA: TGTGCCAGCAGCCAAGTAAGTCTGGTTGACAGACAAGAGACCCAGTACTTC
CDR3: CASSQVSLVDRQETQYF

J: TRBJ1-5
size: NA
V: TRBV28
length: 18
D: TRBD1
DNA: TGTGCCAGCAGTTTCACCCGGGGACAGGGCGGGGGCAATCAGCCCCAGCATTTT
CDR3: CASSFTRGQGGGNQPQHF

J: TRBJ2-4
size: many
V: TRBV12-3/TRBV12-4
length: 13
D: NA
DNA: TGTGCCAGCAGTTTATCGGTCAACAACATTCAGTACTTC
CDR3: CASSLSVNNIQYF

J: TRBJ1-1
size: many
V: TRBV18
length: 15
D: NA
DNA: TGTGCCAGCTCACCACCGCAGGGTCTGAACACTGAAGCTTTCTTT
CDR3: CASSPPQGLNTEAFF

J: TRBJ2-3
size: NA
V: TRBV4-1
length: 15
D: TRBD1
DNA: TGCGCCAGCAGCCCGGGGACAGGGACTACAGATACGCAGTATTTT
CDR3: CASSPGTGTTDTQYF